This TCR beta chain was profiled in a study of metastatic and nonmetastatic thyroid tumors (dated by TCRdb to the early 2020s). Looking at the study overall: For patients with malignant and with benign thyroid disease, the researchers compared repertoires between peripheral blood samples and tumor or nodule tissue samples.

What the research found in general, with its limitations: In both blood and tumor samples, malignant tumors were reported to have significantly higher TCR beta diversity than benign nodules.

This clone was counted only a few times. Its recognized antigen is unknown. No much larger clone exists at a distance of one base, and base qualities are not known. CDR1 MNHNS and CDR2 SASEGT are derived from the germline V gene. CDR3 length: 16 amino acids, cysteine to phenylalanine. Only the CDR3 region is kept as DNA, spanning 48 bases read in frame from base 1. V is clipped by 11 bases and J by 5 bases, and the sequence between their germline boundaries is 26 bases long. Library preparation employed PCR. Sequencing was performed on an Illumina HiSeq 4000. High-throughput sequencing was used to profile the TCR beta-chain CDR3 region of every patient. Processing in the source paper ran as follows. CDR3 differences across clinicopathological groups were used to build a classifier for discriminating distant-metastatic papillary thyroid cancer patients. To measure repertoire diversity the researchers used the Shannon index, while the Morisita-Horn index served to gauge how similar the tumor and blood repertoires were. In TCRdb, the public reads were trimmed at Q25 with fastp and aligned with MiXCR, with productive beta chains retained. The V and J calls here are based on TCRdb, not the publication. The sample table lists about 33,000 clones, over 15% of them with a count of one. In total, the top ten clones hold approximately 5% of the sample.

No patient had received any treatment before thyroid surgery. Using T-cell receptor beta sequencing, the researchers looked back retrospectively at clinical samples from patients, gathered between about 2011 and 2019. This receptor was taken from a female donor with papillary thyroid cancer or a benign thyroid nodule (not recorded which). Some clones in this sample may be carry-over from other donors' samples. Recombination linked TRBV6-1 to TRBJ2-3, with TRBD1 perhaps the D gene, on 6 matching bases. Specimen: blood. Read as DNA, the sequence is TGTGCCCTGATGGGACATGATCCTTCGCGAAGAGATACGCAGTATTTT. It is translated as CALMGHDPSRRDTQYF.